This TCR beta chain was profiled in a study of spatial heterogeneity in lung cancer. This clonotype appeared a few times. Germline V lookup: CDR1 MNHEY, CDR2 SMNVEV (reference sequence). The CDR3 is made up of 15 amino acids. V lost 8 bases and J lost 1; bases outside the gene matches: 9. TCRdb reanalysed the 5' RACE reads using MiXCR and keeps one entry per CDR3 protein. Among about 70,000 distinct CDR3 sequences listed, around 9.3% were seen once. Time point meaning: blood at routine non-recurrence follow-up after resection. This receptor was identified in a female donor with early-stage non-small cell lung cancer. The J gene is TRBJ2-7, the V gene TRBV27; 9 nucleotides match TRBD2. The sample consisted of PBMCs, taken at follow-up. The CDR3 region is CASRLAGPLSYEQYF. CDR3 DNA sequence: TGTGCCAGCCGCCTAGCGGGACCCCTTTCCTACGAGCAGTACTTC.